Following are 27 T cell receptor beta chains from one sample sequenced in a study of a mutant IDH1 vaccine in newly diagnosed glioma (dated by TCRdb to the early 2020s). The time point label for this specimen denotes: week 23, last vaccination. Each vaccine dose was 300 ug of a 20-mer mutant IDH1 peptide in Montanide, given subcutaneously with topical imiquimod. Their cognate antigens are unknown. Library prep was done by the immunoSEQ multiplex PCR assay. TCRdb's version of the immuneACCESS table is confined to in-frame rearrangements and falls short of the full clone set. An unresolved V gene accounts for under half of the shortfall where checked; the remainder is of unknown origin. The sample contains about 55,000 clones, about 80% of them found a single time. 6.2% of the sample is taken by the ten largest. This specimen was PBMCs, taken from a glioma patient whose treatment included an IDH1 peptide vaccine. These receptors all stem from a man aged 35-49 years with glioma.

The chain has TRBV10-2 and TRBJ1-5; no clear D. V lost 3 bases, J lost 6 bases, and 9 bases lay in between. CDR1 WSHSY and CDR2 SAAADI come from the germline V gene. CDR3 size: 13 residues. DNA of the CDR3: TGCGCCAGCAGTGATGGAAGAGCTCAGCCCCAGCATTTT. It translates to CASSDGRAQPQHF.

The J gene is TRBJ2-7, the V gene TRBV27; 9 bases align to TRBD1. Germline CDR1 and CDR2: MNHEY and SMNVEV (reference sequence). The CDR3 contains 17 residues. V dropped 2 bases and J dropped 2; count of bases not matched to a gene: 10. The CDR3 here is CASSLLLPGQGPYEQYF. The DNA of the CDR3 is TGTGCCAGCAGTTTACTCCTTCCGGGACAGGGTCCCTACGAGCAGTACTTC.

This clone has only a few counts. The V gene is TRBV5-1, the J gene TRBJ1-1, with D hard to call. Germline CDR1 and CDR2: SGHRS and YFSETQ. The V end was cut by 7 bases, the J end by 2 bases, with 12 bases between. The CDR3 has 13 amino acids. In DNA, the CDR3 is TGCGCCAGCTCGCGGGTTGTAAACACTGAAGCTTTCTTT. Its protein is CASSRVVNTEAFF.

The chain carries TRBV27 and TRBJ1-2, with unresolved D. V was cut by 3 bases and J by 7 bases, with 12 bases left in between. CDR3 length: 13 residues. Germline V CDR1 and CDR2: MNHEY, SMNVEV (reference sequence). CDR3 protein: CASSLEGFGGYTF. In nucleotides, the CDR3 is TGTGCCAGCAGTTTGGAGGGATTCGGTGGCTACACCTTC.

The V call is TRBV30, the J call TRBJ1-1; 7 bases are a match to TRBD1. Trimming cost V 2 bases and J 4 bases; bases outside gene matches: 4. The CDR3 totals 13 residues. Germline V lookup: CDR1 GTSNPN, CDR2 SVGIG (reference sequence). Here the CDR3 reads CAWSRQGGTEAFF. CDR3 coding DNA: TGTGCCTGGAGTAGACAGGGTGGCACTGAAGCTTTCTTT.

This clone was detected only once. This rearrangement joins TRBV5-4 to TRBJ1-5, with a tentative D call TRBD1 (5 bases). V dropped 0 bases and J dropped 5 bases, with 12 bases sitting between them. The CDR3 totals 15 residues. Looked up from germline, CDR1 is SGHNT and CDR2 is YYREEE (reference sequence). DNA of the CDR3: TGTGCCAGCAGCTTGGGTGGGTCGGGGGATCAGCCCCAGCATTTT. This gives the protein CASSLGGSGDQPQHF.

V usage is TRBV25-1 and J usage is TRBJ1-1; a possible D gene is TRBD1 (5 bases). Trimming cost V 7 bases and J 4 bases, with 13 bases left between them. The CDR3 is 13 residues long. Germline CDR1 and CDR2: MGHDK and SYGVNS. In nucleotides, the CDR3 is TGTGCCAGCACCCCCGAGGGGACCACTGAAGCTTTCTTT. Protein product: CASTPEGTTEAFF.

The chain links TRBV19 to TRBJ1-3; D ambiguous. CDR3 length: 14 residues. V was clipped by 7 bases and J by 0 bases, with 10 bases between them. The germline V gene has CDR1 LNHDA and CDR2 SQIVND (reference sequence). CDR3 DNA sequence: TGTGCCAGTAAAGAACAAAGCTCTGGAAACACCATATATTTT. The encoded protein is CASKEQSSGNTIYF.

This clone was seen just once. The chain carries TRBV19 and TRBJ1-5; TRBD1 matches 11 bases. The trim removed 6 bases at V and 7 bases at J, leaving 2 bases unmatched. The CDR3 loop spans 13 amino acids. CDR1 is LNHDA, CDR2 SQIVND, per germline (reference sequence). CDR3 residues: CASRDRGHQPQHF. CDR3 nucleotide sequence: TGTGCCAGTAGGGACAGGGGGCACCAGCCCCAGCATTTT. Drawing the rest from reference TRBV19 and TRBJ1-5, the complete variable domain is DGGITQSPKYLFRKEGQNVTLSCEQNLNHDAMYWYRQDPGQGLRLIYYSQIVNDFQKGDIAEGYSVSREKKESFPLTVTSAQKNPTAFYLCASRDRGHQPQHFGDGTRLSIL.

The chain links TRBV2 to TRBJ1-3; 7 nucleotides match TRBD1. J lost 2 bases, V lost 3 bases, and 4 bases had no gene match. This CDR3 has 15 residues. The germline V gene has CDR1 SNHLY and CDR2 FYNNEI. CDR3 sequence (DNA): TGTGCCAGCAGTGAGCAGGGGGGAGCTGGAAACACCATATATTTT. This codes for CASSEQGGAGNTIYF.

The CDR3 DNA sequence: TGTGCCAGCAGCTTCCGGAGAGGGTACTCTGGAAACACCATATATTTT. It is translated as CASSFRRGYSGNTIYF. The chain employs TRBV5-8 and TRBJ1-3; D is undetermined. Germline values: CDR1 SGHTS, CDR2 YDEGEE. This CDR3 spans 16 amino acids. V gave up 2 bases and J gave up 0 bases, with 12 bases separating them.

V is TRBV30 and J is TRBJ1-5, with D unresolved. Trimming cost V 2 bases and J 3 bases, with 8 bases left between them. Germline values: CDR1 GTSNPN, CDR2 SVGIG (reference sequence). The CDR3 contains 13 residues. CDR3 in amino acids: CAWSTGPNQPQHF. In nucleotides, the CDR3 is TGTGCCTGGAGTACCGGACCCAATCAGCCCCAGCATTTT.

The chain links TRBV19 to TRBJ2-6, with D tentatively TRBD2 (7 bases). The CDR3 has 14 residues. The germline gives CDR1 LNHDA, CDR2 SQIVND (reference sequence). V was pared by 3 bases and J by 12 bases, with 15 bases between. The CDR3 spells CASSMSGTRGVLTF. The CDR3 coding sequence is TGTGCCAGTAGTATGAGCGGGACACGGGGCGTCCTGACTTTC.

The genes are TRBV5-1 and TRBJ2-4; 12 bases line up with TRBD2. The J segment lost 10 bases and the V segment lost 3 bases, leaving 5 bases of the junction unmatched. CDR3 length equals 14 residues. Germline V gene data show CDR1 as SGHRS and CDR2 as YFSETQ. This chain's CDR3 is CASSSGTSGYIQYF. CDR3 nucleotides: TGCGCCAGCAGCTCCGGGACTAGCGGGTATATTCAGTACTTC.

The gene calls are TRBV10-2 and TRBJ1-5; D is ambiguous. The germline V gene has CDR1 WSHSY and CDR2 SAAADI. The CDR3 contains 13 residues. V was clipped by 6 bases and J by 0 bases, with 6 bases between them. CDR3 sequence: CASRGNSNQPQHF. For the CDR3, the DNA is TGCGCCAGCAGGGGCAATAGCAATCAGCCCCAGCATTTT.

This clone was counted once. The CDR3 here is CASSQEANTGELFF. CDR3 coding DNA: TGCGCCAGCAGCCAAGAAGCGAACACCGGGGAGCTGTTTTTT. The rearrangement links TRBV4-1 to TRBJ2-2; the D is unclear. V lost 0 bases, J lost 0 bases, and 2 bases lay in between. There are 14 residues in the CDR3. Germline loops: CDR1 MGHRA, CDR2 YSYEKL.

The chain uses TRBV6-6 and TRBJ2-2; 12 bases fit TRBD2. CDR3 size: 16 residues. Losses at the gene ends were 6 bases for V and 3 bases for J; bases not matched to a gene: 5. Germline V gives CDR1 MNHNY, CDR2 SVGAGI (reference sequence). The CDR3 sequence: CASRPSGGADTGELFF. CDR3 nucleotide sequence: TGTGCCAGCAGACCTAGCGGGGGGGCGGACACCGGGGAGCTGTTTTTT.

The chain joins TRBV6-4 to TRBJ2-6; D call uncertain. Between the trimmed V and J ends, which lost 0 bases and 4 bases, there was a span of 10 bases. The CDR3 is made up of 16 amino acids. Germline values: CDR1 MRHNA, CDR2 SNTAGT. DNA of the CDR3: TGTGCCAGCAGTGACTCCTCCAGCTCCGGGGCCAACGTCCTGACTTTC. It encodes CASSDSSSSGANVLTF.

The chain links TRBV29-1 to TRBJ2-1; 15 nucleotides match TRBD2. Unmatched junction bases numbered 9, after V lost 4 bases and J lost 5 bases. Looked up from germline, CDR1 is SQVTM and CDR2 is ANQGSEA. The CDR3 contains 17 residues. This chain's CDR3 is CSVGGLAGGQLNNEQFF. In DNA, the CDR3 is TGCAGCGTTGGAGGACTAGCGGGGGGGCAACTTAACAATGAGCAGTTCTTC.

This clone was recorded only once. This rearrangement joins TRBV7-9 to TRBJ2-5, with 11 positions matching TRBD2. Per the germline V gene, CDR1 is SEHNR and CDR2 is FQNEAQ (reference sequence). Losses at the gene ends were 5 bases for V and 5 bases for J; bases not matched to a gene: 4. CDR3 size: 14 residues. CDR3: CASSSRTSGETQYF. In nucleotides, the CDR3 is TGTGCCAGCAGCAGCCGGACTAGCGGGGAGACCCAGTACTTC.

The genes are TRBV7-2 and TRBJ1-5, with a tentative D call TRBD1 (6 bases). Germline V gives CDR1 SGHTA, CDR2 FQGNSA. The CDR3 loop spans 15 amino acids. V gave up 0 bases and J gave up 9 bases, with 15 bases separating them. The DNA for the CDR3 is TGTGCCAGCAGCTTAGCGGGGGGGCGCGGGTTGCCCCAGCATTTT. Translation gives CASSLAGGRGLPQHF.

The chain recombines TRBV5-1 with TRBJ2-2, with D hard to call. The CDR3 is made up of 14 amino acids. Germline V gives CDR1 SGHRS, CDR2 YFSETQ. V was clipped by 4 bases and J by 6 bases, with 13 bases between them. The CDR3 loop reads CASSDWESAGELFF. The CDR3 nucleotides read TGCGCCAGCAGCGACTGGGAAAGTGCCGGGGAGCTGTTTTTT.

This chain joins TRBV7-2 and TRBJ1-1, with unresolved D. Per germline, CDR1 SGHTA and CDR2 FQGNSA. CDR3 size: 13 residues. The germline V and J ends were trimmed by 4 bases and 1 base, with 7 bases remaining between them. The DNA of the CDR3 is TGTGCCAGCAGCTCTTCAGGGAACACTGAAGCTTTCTTT. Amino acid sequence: CASSSSGNTEAFF.

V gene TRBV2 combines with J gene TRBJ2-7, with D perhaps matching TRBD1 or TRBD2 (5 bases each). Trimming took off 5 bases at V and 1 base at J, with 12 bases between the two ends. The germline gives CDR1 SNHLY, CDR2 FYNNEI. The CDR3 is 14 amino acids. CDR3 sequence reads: CASSITGQSYEQYF. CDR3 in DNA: TGTGCCAGCAGTATTACGGGGCAATCCTACGAGCAGTACTTC.

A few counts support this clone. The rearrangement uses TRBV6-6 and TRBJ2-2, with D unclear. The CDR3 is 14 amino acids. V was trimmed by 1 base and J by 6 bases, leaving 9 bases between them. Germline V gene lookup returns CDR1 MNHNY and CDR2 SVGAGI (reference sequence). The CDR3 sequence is CASSYFGKPGELFF. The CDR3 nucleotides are TGTGCCAGCAGTTACTTTGGTAAACCCGGGGAGCTGTTTTTT.

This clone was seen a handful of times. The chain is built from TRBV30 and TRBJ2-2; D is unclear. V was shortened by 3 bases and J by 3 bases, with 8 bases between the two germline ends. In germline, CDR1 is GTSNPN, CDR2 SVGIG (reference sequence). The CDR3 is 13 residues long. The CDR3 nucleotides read TGTGCCTGGAGGCTGGGGTACACCGGGGAGCTGTTTTTT. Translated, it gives CAWRLGYTGELFF.

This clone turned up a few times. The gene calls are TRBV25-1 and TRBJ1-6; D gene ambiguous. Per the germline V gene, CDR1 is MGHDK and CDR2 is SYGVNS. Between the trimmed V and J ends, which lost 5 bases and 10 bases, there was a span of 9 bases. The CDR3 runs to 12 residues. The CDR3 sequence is CASSLGGSPLHF. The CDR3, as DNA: TGTGCCAGCAGTCTAGGAGGGTCACCCCTCCACTTT.